These T cell receptor beta chains were read from a single sample in a study of T cells after yellow fever vaccination. TCRdb used MiXCR to reprocess the 5' RACE reads, holding one entry per CDR3 protein. The sample lists some 420,000 distinct CDR3 sequences, around a sixth occurring once. The sample in question was PBMCs, obtained before the yellow fever booster vaccination. Receptors were obtained from a man younger than 35 who received the YFV17D yellow fever vaccine. The CDR3 runs from the conserved cysteine through the conserved F or W. A D gene is named only where the DNA matches it firmly. The listing skips clone size in some rows; elsewhere it reads once, few, many or a size class.

v_call: TRBV7-9; clone_size: NA; d_call: NA; j_call: TRBJ1-2; cdr3_aa: CASSLPVSGYTF; cdr3_nt: TGTGCCAGCAGCTTACCGGTCTCTGGCTACACCTTC
v_call: TRBV12-3/TRBV12-4; clone_size: NA; d_call: TRBD1; j_call: TRBJ1-4; cdr3_aa: CASSFGTAEKLFF; cdr3_nt: TGTGCCAGCAGTTTTGGGACAGCTGAAAAACTGTTTTTT
v_call: TRBV7-9; clone_size: few; d_call: NA; j_call: TRBJ1-3; cdr3_aa: CASSLEQGGKDTIYF; cdr3_nt: TGTGCCAGCAGCTTAGAACAGGGCGGGAAAGACACCATATATTTT
v_call: TRBV4-1; clone_size: few; d_call: NA; j_call: TRBJ2-5; cdr3_aa: CASSQDRQYQETQYF; cdr3_nt: TGCGCCAGCAGCCAAGATCGGCAGTACCAAGAGACCCAGTACTTC
v_call: TRBV27; clone_size: few; d_call: TRBD1; j_call: TRBJ2-3; cdr3_aa: CASSLLGQGADTQYF; cdr3_nt: TGTGCCAGCAGTTTATTAGGACAGGGGGCGGATACGCAGTATTTT
v_call: TRBV12-3/TRBV12-4; clone_size: many; d_call: NA; j_call: TRBJ2-5; cdr3_aa: CASSLGLRETQYF; cdr3_nt: TGTGCCAGCAGTTTGGGGCTCAGAGAGACCCAGTACTTC
v_call: TRBV23-1; clone_size: few; d_call: NA; j_call: TRBJ1-5; cdr3_aa: CASTSRDKTLKGTNQPQHF; cdr3_nt: TGCGCCAGCACTAGCCGGGACAAAACTTTAAAAGGGACCAATCAGCCCCAGCATTTT
v_call: TRBV7-2; clone_size: NA; d_call: NA; j_call: TRBJ1-2; cdr3_aa: CASSLAGSPGEGYTF; cdr3_nt: TGTGCCAGCAGCTTAGCCGGGTCCCCGGGGGAAGGCTACACCTTC
v_call: TRBV6-5; clone_size: few; d_call: NA; j_call: TRBJ1-6; cdr3_aa: CASSYASNSPLHF; cdr3_nt: TGTGCCAGCAGTTACGCGTCTAATTCACCCCTCCACTTT
v_call: TRBV5-1; clone_size: few; d_call: NA; j_call: TRBJ2-5; cdr3_aa: CASSFRGAIKLETQYF; cdr3_nt: TGCGCCAGCAGCTTTCGGGGGGCAATTAAGTTGGAGACCCAGTACTTC
v_call: TRBV15; clone_size: NA; d_call: NA; j_call: TRBJ2-1; cdr3_aa: CATSRDGVRYNEQFF; cdr3_nt: TGTGCCACCAGCAGAGATGGGGTCAGATACAATGAGCAGTTCTTC
v_call: TRBV7-6; clone_size: NA; d_call: TRBD2; j_call: TRBJ2-2; cdr3_aa: CASSRTSGGALGTGELFF; cdr3_nt: TGTGCCAGCAGCCGGACTAGCGGGGGGGCGCTGGGCACCGGGGAGCTGTTTTTT
v_call: TRBV7-9; clone_size: few; d_call: NA; j_call: TRBJ2-1; cdr3_aa: CARGAPGKQFF; cdr3_nt: TGTGCCCGGGGGGCACCCGGAAAGCAGTTCTTC
v_call: TRBV5-1; clone_size: few; d_call: TRBD1; j_call: TRBJ1-1; cdr3_aa: CASGPQGANTEAFF; cdr3_nt: TGCGCCAGCGGACCTCAGGGGGCGAACACTGAAGCTTTCTTT
v_call: TRBV6-5; clone_size: few; d_call: TRBD1; j_call: TRBJ2-5; cdr3_aa: CASRYSGTAYF; cdr3_nt: TGTGCCAGCAGATACTCCGGGACAGCGTACTTC
v_call: TRBV5-1; clone_size: NA; d_call: NA; j_call: TRBJ2-2; cdr3_aa: CASSLSGLAGTGELFF; cdr3_nt: TGCGCCAGCAGCTTGTCCGGCCTGGCCGGCACCGGGGAGCTGTTTTTT
v_call: TRBV10-3; clone_size: few; d_call: NA; j_call: TRBJ1-3; cdr3_aa: CAIGGNTIYF; cdr3_nt: TGTGCCATCGGTGGAAACACCATATATTTT
v_call: TRBV6-5; clone_size: many; d_call: NA; j_call: TRBJ1-2; cdr3_aa: CASSYSLAGFYGYTF; cdr3_nt: TGTGCCAGCAGTTACTCGTTAGCGGGTTTCTATGGCTACACCTTC
v_call: TRBV4-1; clone_size: few; d_call: NA; j_call: TRBJ1-1; cdr3_aa: CASSQGGLNTEAFF; cdr3_nt: TGCGCCAGCAGCCAAGGGGGACTGAACACTGAAGCTTTCTTT
v_call: TRBV6-2/TRBV6-3; clone_size: NA; d_call: TRBD2; j_call: TRBJ2-5; cdr3_aa: CAGSTTAGEETQYF; cdr3_nt: TGTGCCGGATCGACCACGGCGGGGGAAGAGACCCAGTACTTC
v_call: TRBV5-6; clone_size: NA; d_call: NA; j_call: TRBJ1-5; cdr3_aa: CASSSAGNNQPQHF; cdr3_nt: TGTGCCAGCAGCTCCGCAGGGAACAATCAGCCCCAGCATTTT
v_call: TRBV2; clone_size: NA; d_call: TRBD2; j_call: TRBJ2-3; cdr3_aa: CASLLAAGQATQYF; cdr3_nt: TGTGCCAGCCTTCTAGCGGCCGGCCAGGCTACGCAGTATTTT
v_call: TRBV4-1; clone_size: few; d_call: NA; j_call: TRBJ1-1; cdr3_aa: CASSQALVAGDEAFF; cdr3_nt: TGCGCCAGCAGCCAAGCCTTAGTAGCAGGAGATGAAGCTTTCTTT
v_call: TRBV20-1; clone_size: few; d_call: NA; j_call: TRBJ1-1; cdr3_aa: CSAPAYLDTEAFF; cdr3_nt: TGCAGTGCCCCCGCTTACCTCGACACTGAAGCTTTCTTT
v_call: TRBV6-5; clone_size: many; d_call: TRBD1; j_call: TRBJ1-2; cdr3_aa: CASSYSDRGGYTF; cdr3_nt: TGTGCCAGCAGTTACTCCGACAGGGGTGGCTACACCTTC
v_call: TRBV5-1; clone_size: NA; d_call: NA; j_call: TRBJ1-2; cdr3_aa: CASSPNLYYGYTF; cdr3_nt: TGCGCCAGCAGCCCCAATTTGTACTATGGCTACACCTTC
v_call: TRBV24-1; clone_size: many; d_call: TRBD2; j_call: TRBJ2-3; cdr3_aa: CATSDPLGLAGADTQYF; cdr3_nt: TGTGCCACCAGTGATCCGTTGGGACTAGCGGGCGCAGATACGCAGTATTTT
v_call: TRBV7-2; clone_size: NA; d_call: NA; j_call: TRBJ1-5; cdr3_aa: CASSPGTSLYSNQPQHF; cdr3_nt: TGTGCCAGCAGCCCAGGGACTTCTCTTTATAGCAATCAGCCCCAGCATTTT
v_call: TRBV29-1; clone_size: few; d_call: NA; j_call: TRBJ1-2; cdr3_aa: CSVEDLGMGGYTF; cdr3_nt: TGCAGCGTTGAAGATCTGGGCATGGGTGGCTACACCTTC
v_call: TRBV7-9; clone_size: few; d_call: TRBD1; j_call: TRBJ2-7; cdr3_aa: CASSLRDRLPEQYF; cdr3_nt: TGTGCCAGCAGCCTCCGGGACAGACTCCCCGAGCAGTACTTC
v_call: TRBV18; clone_size: NA; d_call: NA; j_call: TRBJ1-1; cdr3_aa: CASSPAGISTEAFF; cdr3_nt: TGTGCCAGCTCCCCGGCAGGGATAAGCACTGAAGCTTTCTTT
v_call: TRBV5-1; clone_size: NA; d_call: TRBD1; j_call: TRBJ1-1; cdr3_aa: CASSPQGFTEAFF; cdr3_nt: TGCGCCAGCAGCCCACAGGGGTTCACTGAAGCTTTCTTT
v_call: TRBV20-1; clone_size: NA; d_call: NA; j_call: TRBJ2-1; cdr3_aa: CSAGAPPSNEQFF; cdr3_nt: TGCAGTGCTGGTGCCCCTCCGTCCAATGAGCAGTTCTTC
v_call: TRBV20-1; clone_size: NA; d_call: NA; j_call: TRBJ1-2; cdr3_aa: CSARYEGLGWGYTF; cdr3_nt: TGCAGTGCTAGATATGAGGGCTTGGGTTGGGGCTACACCTTC
v_call: TRBV25-1; clone_size: few; d_call: TRBD1; j_call: TRBJ1-6; cdr3_aa: CASSDPGQGGNSPLHF; cdr3_nt: TGTGCCAGCAGTGACCCCGGGCAGGGGGGCAATTCACCCCTCCACTTT
v_call: TRBV11-2; clone_size: NA; d_call: TRBD2; j_call: TRBJ2-5; cdr3_aa: CASSLGLTSGGALVETQYF; cdr3_nt: TGTGCCAGCAGCTTAGGTCTGACTAGCGGGGGGGCCCTAGTTGAGACCCAGTACTTC
v_call: TRBV20-1; clone_size: few; d_call: TRBD2; j_call: TRBJ2-3; cdr3_aa: CRSGGRTSTDTQYF; cdr3_nt: TGCAGGTCGGGGGGGCGCACTAGCACAGATACGCAGTATTTT
v_call: TRBV30; clone_size: NA; d_call: NA; j_call: TRBJ1-1; cdr3_aa: CACSGLSTLVTEAFF; cdr3_nt: TGTGCCTGCTCGGGACTTTCGACGTTGGTCACTGAAGCTTTCTTT
v_call: TRBV4-3; clone_size: few; d_call: NA; j_call: TRBJ2-1; cdr3_aa: CASSHRGSSYNEQFF; cdr3_nt: TGCGCCAGCAGCCATCGGGGAAGCTCCTACAATGAGCAGTTCTTC
v_call: TRBV10-3; clone_size: NA; d_call: TRBD1; j_call: TRBJ1-5; cdr3_aa: CAISGQGLGQPQHF; cdr3_nt: TGTGCCATCAGCGGACAGGGCCTGGGTCAGCCCCAGCATTTT